This T cell receptor (beta chain) was identified in a study of blood T cell repertoires in COVID-19. Whole-study context: Sources were T cells, B-cell-depleted T cells, or PBMCs; the material itself was cDNA or gDNA.

The ends were cut back, 0 bases at V and 3 bases at J, with 11 bases in the middle. Germline V gives CDR1 KGHSH, CDR2 LQKENI. CDR3 length: 15 residues. Study processing details: How many nucleated cells were present was estimated from reference gene primer amplification. The protocol was immunoSEQ multiplex PCR, while the TCRdb copy is restricted to in-frame clones and leaves out a portion. The V and J calls and the clone size are those of that table, but D and trimming were determined from the DNA. The table has more than 350,000 clones, about 88% seen once. Participants were aged roughly 18 to 90 years, lived in under 25 US areas, and enrolled virtually. Participants' own reports of clinical history determined their cohort assignment. This clone has only a few counts.

The TCR sequence derives from a young woman who had been exposed to COVID-19. The rearrangement uses TRBV18 and TRBJ1-1; unclear D gene. The sequencing input was PBMCs or T cells enriched from blood (not recorded which). Written as DNA, the CDR3 is TGTGCCAGCTCACCACCAGGGTGGGAGGACACTGAAGCTTTCTTT. Its protein is CASSPPGWEDTEAFF.